The sequence of this TCR beta chain was determined in a study of T cells in Graves' hyperthyroidism and ophthalmopathy. This clonotype was counted ten times or more. Trimming took off 4 bases at V and 5 bases at J, with 11 bases between the two ends. The CDR3 extends over 13 amino acids. TCR beta CDR3 region amplification was performed from RNA transcripts. A set of HTBI primers served as the primers for a first-round RT-PCR of the TCR CDR3. TCRdb independently ran MiXCR on the multiplex PCR reads; one entry per CDR3 protein. This sample has more than 500,000 distinct CDR3 sequences, with about 15% found just once.

V is TRBV12-3 or TRBV12-4 and J is TRBJ1-2; perhaps TRBD1 as D (5 bases). The clonotype comes from a woman aged 40 to 50 with Graves' ophthalmopathy. Material for sequencing was blood. The chain's CDR3 is CASSSQEEYGYTF. CDR3 DNA sequence: TGTGCCAGCAGTTCACAGGAGGAATATGGCTACACCTTC.